This TCR beta chain was captured in a study of tumor and adjacent non-tumor tissue in lung cancer. Study in general: There were around eleven adenocarcinoma, 2 squamous cell carcinoma and 1 small cell lung cancer cases. About 4.17 million productive TCRbeta reads were obtained per sample on average.

Study-wide findings and caveats: Normal lung showed higher cumulative top 100 clone frequency than tumor.

The CDR3 extends over 15 amino acids. Germline V lookup: CDR1 SGHAT, CDR2 FQNNGV. Three rounds of nested PCR, following a modified ARM-PCR protocol, produced the TCRbeta library. MiXCR, applied by TCRdb to the multiplex PCR reads, yields one record per CDR3 protein. Here the sample spans 70,000 to 90,000 distinct CDR3 sequences, over 70% being singletons. On this clonotype itself: Antigen: not known. Just one base apart from a much larger clone, this may be a read error.

This sample's RNA came from whole unsorted tissue. This clonotype originated in a woman between 45 and 65 years old with non-small cell lung cancer. The sequenced material came from lung tumor tissue. The rearrangement links TRBV11-2 to TRBJ2-7, with TRBD1 matching over 10 bases. Here the CDR3 reads CAGSPGWTGGYEQYF. In DNA, the CDR3 is TGTGCCGGCAGCCCCGGTTGGACAGGGGGATACGAGCAGTACTTC. Based on the CDR3 plus reference TRBV11-2 and TRBJ2-7, the full variable domain is EAGVAQSPRYKIIEKRQSVAFWCNPISGHATLYWYQQILGQGPKLLIQFQNNGVVDDSQLPKDRFSAERLKGVDSTLKIQPAKLEDSAVYLCAGSPGWTGGYEQYFGPGTRLTVT.